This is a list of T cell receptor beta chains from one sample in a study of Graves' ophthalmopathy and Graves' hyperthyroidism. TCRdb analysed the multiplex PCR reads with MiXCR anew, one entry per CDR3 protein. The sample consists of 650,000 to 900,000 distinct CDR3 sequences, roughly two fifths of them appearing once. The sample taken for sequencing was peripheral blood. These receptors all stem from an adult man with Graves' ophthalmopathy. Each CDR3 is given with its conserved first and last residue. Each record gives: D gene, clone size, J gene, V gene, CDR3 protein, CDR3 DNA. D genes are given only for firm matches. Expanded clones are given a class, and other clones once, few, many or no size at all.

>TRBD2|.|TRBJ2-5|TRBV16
CASSHSPGLTTSAETQYF
TGTGCCAGCAGCCACTCCCCGGGACTTACGACTAGCGCGGAGACCCAGTACTTC
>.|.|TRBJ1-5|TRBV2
CASSEWKGETQHF
TGTGCCAGCAGTGAATGGAAGGGGGAGACCCAGCATTTT
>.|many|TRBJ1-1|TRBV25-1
CASCEGVGTEAFF
TGTGCCAGCTGTGAGGGGGTTGGCACTGAAGCTTTCTTT
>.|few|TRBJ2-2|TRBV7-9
CASSAGHRVTGELFF
TGCGCCAGCAGCGCGGGCCACAGGGTCACCGGGGAGCTGTTTTTT
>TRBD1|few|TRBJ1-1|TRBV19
CASSPDTGGNTEAFF
TGTGCCAGTAGCCCTGACACAGGGGGCAACACTGAAGCTTTCTTT
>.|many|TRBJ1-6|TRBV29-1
CSVGVQGNSPLHF
TGCAGCGTTGGAGTGCAGGGTAATTCACCCCTCCACTTT
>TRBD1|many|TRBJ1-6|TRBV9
CASSVRQGADSPLHF
TGTGCCAGCAGCGTTAGACAGGGGGCCGATTCACCCCTCCACTTT
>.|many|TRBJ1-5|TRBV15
CATSREGMGDQPQHF
TGTGCCACCAGCAGAGAGGGGATGGGGGATCAGCCCCAGCATTTT
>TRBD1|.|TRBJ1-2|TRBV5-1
CASSTQITGAWYGYTF
TGTGCCAGCAGCACCCAGATCACAGGGGCTTGGTATGGCTACACCTTC
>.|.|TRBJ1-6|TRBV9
CASSPPEGPTGLGSLHF
TGTGCCAGCTCACCACCGGAAGGCCCGACGGGTCTCGGGTCCCTCCACTTT